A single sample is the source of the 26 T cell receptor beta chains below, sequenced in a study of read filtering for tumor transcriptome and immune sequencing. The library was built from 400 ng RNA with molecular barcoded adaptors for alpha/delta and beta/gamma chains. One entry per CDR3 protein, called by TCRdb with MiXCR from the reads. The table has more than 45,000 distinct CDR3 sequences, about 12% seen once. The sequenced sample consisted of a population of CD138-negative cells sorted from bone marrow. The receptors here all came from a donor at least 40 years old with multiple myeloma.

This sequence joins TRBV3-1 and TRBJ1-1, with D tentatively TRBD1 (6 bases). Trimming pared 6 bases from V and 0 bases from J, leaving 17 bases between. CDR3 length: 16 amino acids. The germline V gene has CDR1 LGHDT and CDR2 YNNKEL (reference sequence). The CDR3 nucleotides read TGTGCCAGCAGACGGGACACTTCTATCATGAACACTGAAGCTTTCTTT. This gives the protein CASRRDTSIMNTEAFF.

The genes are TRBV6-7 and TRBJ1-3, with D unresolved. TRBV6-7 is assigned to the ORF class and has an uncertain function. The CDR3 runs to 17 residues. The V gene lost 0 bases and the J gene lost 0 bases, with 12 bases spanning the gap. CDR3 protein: CASSYSPGRSSGNTIYF. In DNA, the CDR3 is TGTGCCAGCAGTTACTCTCCAGGCCGGAGCTCTGGAAACACCATATATTTT.

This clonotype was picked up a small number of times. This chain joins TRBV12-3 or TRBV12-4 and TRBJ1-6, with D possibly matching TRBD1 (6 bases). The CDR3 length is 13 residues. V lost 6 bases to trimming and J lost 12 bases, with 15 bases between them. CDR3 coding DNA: TGTGCCAGCAGCGGAGGACAGTACTTACCCCTCCACTTT. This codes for CASSGGQYLPLHF.

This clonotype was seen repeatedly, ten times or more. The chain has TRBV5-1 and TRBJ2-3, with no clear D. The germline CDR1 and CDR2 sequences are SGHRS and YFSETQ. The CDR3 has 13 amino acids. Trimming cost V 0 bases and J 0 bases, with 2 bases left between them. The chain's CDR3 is CASSLESTDTQYF. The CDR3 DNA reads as TGCGCCAGCAGCTTGGAAAGCACAGATACGCAGTATTTT.

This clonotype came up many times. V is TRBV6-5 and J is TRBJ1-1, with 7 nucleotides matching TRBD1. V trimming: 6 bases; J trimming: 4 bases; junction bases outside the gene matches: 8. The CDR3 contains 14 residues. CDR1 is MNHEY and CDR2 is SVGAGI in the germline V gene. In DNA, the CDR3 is TGTGCCAGCAGAATAAGACAGGGAGGCACTGAAGCTTTCTTT. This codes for CASRIRQGGTEAFF.

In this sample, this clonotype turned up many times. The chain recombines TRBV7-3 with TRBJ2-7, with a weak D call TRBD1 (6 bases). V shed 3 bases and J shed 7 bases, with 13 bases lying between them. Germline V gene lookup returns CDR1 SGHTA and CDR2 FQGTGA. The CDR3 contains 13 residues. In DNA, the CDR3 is TGTGCCAGCAGCTTCTGGGACACCGGGGAGCAGTACTTC. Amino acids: CASSFWDTGEQYF.

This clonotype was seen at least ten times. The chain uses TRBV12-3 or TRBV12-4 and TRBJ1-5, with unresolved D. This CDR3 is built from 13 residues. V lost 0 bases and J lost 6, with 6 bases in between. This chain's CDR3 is CASSLARLQPQHF. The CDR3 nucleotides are TGTGCCAGCAGTTTAGCGCGACTTCAGCCCCAGCATTTT.

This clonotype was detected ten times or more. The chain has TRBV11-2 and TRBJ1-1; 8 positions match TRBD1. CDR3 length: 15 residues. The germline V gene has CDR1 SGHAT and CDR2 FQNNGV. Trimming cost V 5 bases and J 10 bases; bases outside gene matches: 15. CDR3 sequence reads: CASSPWDRTFRVAFF. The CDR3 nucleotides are TGTGCCAGCAGCCCTTGGGACAGGACTTTTCGTGTAGCTTTCTTT.

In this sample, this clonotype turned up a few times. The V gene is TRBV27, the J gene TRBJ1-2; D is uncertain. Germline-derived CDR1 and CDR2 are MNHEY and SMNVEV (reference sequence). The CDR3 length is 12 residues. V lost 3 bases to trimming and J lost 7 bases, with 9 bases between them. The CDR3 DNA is TGTGCCAGCAGTTTGGGAGGGTTTGGCTACACCTTC. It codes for CASSLGGFGYTF.

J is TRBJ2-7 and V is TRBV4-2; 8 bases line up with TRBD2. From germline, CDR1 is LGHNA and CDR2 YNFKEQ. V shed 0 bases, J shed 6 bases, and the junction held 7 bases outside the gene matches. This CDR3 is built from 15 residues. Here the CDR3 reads CASSQDQRGRGEQYF. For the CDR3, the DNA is TGTGCCAGCAGCCAAGATCAGCGGGGGCGCGGCGAGCAGTACTTC.

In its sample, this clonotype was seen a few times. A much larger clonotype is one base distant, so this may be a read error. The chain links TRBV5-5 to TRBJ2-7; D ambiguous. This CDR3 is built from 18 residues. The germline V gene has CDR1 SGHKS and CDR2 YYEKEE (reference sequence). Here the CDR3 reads CASSRLNSVEDNSYEQCF. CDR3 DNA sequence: TGTGCCAGCAGCCGCCTTAATAGTGTCGAAGACAACTCCTACGAGCAGTGCTTC.

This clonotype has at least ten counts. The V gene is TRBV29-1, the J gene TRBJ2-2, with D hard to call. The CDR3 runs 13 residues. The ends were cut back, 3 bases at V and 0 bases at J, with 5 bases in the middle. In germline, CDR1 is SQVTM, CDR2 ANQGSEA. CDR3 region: CSVDGTNTGELFF. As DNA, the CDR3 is TGCAGCGTTGACGGCACGAACACCGGGGAGCTGTTTTTT.

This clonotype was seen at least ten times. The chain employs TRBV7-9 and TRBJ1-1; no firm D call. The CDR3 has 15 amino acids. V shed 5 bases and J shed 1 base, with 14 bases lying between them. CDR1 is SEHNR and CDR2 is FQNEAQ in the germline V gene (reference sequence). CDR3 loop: CASSQNSYSNTEAFF. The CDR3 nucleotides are TGTGCCAGCAGCCAGAACAGCTACTCGAACACTGAAGCTTTCTTT.

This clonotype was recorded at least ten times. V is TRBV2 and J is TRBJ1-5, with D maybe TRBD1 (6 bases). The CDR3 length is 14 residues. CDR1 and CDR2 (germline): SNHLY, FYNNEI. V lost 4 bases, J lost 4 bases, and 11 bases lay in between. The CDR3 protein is CASSANRENQPQHF. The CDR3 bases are TGTGCCAGCAGTGCCAACAGGGAAAATCAGCCCCAGCATTTT.

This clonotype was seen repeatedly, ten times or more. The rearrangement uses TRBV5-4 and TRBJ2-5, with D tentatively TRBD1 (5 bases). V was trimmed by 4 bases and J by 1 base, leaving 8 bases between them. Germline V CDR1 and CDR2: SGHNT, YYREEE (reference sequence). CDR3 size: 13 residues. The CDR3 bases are TGTGCCAGCAGCCCTGACAGCCAAGAGACCCAGTACTTC. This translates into CASSPDSQETQYF.

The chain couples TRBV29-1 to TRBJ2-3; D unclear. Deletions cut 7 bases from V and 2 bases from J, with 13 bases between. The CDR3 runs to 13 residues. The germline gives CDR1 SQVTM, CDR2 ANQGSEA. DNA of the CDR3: TGCAGCGCCAGGATCGCTCCCACAGATACGCAGTATTTT. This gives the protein CSARIAPTDTQYF.

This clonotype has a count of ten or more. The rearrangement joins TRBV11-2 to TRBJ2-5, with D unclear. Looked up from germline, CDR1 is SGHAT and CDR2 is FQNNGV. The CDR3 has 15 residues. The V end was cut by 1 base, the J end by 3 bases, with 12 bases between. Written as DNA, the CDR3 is TGTGCCAGCAGCTTAGTCCTAGGAACAAAAGAGACCCAGTACTTC. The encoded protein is CASSLVLGTKETQYF.

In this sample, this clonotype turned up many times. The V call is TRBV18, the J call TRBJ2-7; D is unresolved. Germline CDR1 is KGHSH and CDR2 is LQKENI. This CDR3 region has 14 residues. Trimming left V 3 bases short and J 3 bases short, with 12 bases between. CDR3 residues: CASSPVKKSYEQYF. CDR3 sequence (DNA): TGTGCCAGCTCACCGGTAAAAAAAAGCTACGAGCAGTACTTC. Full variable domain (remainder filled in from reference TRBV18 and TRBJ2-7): NAGVMQNPRHLVRRRGQEARLRCSPMKGHSHVYWYRQLPEEGLKFMVYLQKENIIDESGMPKERFSAEFPKEGPSILRIQQVVRGDSAAYFCASSPVKKSYEQYFGPGTRLTVT.

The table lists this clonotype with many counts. CDR3 residues: CSVARTGSSTDTQYF. In nucleotides, the CDR3 is TGCAGCGTGGCCCGGACAGGGAGCAGCACAGATACGCAGTATTTT. The chain joins TRBV29-1 to TRBJ2-3; 8 positions match TRBD1. The CDR3 runs to 15 residues. V shed 6 bases, J shed 0 bases, and the junction held 8 bases outside the gene matches. The germline V gene encodes CDR1 SQVTM and CDR2 ANQGSEA.

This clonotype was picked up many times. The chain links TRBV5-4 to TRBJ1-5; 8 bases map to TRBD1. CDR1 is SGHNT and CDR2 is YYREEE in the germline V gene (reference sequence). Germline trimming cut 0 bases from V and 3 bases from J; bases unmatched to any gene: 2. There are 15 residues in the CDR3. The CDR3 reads CASSLGGQVNQPQHF. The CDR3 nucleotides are TGTGCCAGCAGCTTGGGGGGACAGGTCAATCAGCCCCAGCATTTT. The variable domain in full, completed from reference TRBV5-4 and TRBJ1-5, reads ETGVTQSPTHLIKTRGQQVTLRCSSQSGHNTVSWYQQALGQGPQFIFQYYREEENGRGNFPPRFSGLQFPNYSSELNVNALELDDSALYLCASSLGGQVNQPQHFGDGTRLSIL.

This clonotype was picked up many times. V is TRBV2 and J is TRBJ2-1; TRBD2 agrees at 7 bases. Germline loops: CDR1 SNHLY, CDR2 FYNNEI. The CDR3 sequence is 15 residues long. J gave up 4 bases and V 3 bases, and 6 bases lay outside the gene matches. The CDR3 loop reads CASSEASGVYNEQFF. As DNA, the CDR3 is TGTGCCAGCAGTGAGGCTAGCGGAGTATACAATGAGCAGTTCTTC.

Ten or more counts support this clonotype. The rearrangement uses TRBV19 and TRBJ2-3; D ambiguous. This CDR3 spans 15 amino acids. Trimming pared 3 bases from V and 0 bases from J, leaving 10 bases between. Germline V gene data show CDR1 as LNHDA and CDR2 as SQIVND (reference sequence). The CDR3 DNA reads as TGTGCCAGTAGTATCCGGTTAGGCAGCACAGATACGCAGTATTTT. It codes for CASSIRLGSTDTQYF.

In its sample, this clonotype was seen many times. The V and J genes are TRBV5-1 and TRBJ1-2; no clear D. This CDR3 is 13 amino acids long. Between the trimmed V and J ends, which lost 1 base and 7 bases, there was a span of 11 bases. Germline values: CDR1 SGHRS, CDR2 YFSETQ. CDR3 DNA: TGCGCCAGCAGCTTGCTAAAGGAAGGTGGCTACACCTTC. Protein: CASSLLKEGGYTF.

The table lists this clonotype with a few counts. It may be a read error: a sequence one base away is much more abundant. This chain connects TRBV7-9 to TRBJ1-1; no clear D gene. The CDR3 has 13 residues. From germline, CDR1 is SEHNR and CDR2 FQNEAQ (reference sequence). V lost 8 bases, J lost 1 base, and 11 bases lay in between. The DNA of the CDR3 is TGTGCCAGCGGCTCGACTAGGAACACTGAAGCTTTCTTT. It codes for CASGSTRNTEAFF.

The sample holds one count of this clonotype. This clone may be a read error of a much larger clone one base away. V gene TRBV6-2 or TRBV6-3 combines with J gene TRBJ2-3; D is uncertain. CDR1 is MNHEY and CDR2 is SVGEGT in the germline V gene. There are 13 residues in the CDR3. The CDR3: CANSPQGTDTQYF. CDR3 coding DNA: TGTGCCAACAGTCCGCAGGGCACAGATACGCAGTATTTT.

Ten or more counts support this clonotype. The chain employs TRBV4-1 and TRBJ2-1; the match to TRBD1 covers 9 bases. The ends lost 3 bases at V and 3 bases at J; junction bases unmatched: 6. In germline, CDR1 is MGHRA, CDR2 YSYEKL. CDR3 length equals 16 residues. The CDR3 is CASSQGTGSRYNEQFF. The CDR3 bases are TGCGCCAGCAGCCAGGGGACAGGGAGTCGCTACAATGAGCAGTTCTTC.